Detailed here is one T cell receptor (beta chain). Antigen unknown. These data belong to a study of OX40 agonist ivuxolimab in advanced cancers. For the study at large: Patients were treated with intravenous ivuxolimab, dosed at 0.01 to 10 mg/kg and infused every 2 weeks. Study-level findings and limits: At doses 0.1 to 3.0 mg/kg, CD4+ and CD8+ clones expanded. No determination was made of the antigen specificity of the expanded peripheral T cells.

Clones were sequenced by immunoSEQ multiplex PCR, and TCRdb holds only the in-frame ones, with some missing. The sample records more than 45,000 clones, 83% being singletons. CDR3 length: 13 amino acids. V was clipped by 4 bases and J by 7 bases, with 12 bases between them. Germline V CDR1 and CDR2: SGHRS, YFSETQ. The V gene is TRBV5-1, the J gene TRBJ2-4; D not certain. The material was CD4+ or CD8+ T cells sorted from blood, obtained in a trial of the OX40 agonist ivuxolimab. This receptor was taken from an adult with an advanced solid tumor such as melanoma, head and neck, liver or kidney cancer. The CDR3, as DNA: TGCGCCAGCAGCACCACTACTGGTAACATTCAGTACTTC. It codes for CASSTTTGNIQYF. The full variable domain, in which reference TRBV5-1 and TRBJ2-4 provide the parts outside the CDR3, is KAGVTQTPRYLIKTRGQQVTLSCSPISGHRSVSWYQQTPGQGLQFLFEYFSETQRNKGNFPGRFSGRQFSNSRSEMNVSTLELGDSALYLCASSTTTGNIQYFGAGTRLSVL.